This T cell receptor beta chain was captured in a study of early T cells in non-severe SARS-CoV-2 infection. Study-wide background: The input, bulk RNA from unsorted whole blood, was sequenced, and chains were unpaired.

To note about this clonotype: Its specificity is not known.

V lost 5 bases to trimming and J lost 1 base, with 8 bases between them. This CDR3 is 13 amino acids long. Looked up from germline, CDR1 is SGHTA and CDR2 is FQGTGA. Findings and caveats of the study: The matching step, a VDJdb search, favored anti-spike CD8 responses and missed private and CD4 specificities.

In the library, individual cDNA molecules carried attached unique molecular identifiers. TCRdb called the 5' RACE reads again in MiXCR, with one record for every CDR3 protein. In the table there are roughly 50,000 distinct CDR3 sequences, approximately 8% of which are singletons. This chain uses TRBV7-3 with TRBJ1-1; D may be TRBD1 (5 bases). This TCR was recovered from an adult who was a healthcare worker with PCR-confirmed SARS-CoV-2 infection or an uninfected control (not recorded which). What was sequenced was whole blood. CDR3 sequence (DNA): TGTGCCAGCAGCCGTACAGGGAACACTGAAGCTTTCTTT. It yields the protein CASSRTGNTEAFF.